The present T cell receptor beta chain was sequenced within a study of blood T cell repertoires in COVID-19. In the authors' methods: Reference gene primer amplification yielded estimated nucleated cell counts. TCRdb keeps only in-frame clones here, not all; method: immunoSEQ multiplex PCR. V, J and clone size were drawn from that table, and D and trimming were deduced from the DNA. The table lists about 180,000 clones, roughly 83% of them singletons. Everyone who took part was 18 to 89 years old, and they came from 20 to 25 US areas. For recovered donors of Cohort 3, there were two negative PCRs, clearance, or symptom resolution. V lost 4 bases to trimming and J lost 1 base, with 8 bases between them. Germline CDR1 reads MGHRA; CDR2 reads YSYEKL. The CDR3 loop spans 13 amino acids.

The TCR was taken from a woman aged 30 to 39 who had recovered from COVID-19. Sequenced material: PBMCs or T cells enriched from blood (not recorded which). This chain connects TRBV4-1 to TRBJ2-7; the D gene is possibly TRBD1 (6 bases). The CDR3 nucleotides read TGCGCCAGCAGCCCAGACAGGTCCTACGAGCAGTACTTC. This sequence encodes CASSPDRSYEQYF.